The 12 T cell receptor beta chains below come from one sample, sequenced in a study of T cell responses to AZD1222 COVID-19 vaccine. The data were produced by immunoSEQ multiplex PCR, yet TCRdb's version contains in-frame clones alone and is incomplete. This table has around 140,000 clones, 85% to 95% appearing once. The sequenced sample was peripheral blood, obtained on day 0 of AZD1222 vaccination. The receptors were gathered from an adult in good health.

This clone was found a few times. The chain carries TRBV9 and TRBJ2-7; 8 bases fit TRBD2. V was clipped by 3 bases and J by 0 bases; unmatched bases: 5. CDR1 SGDLS and CDR2 YYNGEE come from the germline V gene. This CDR3 contains 15 residues. CDR3 in amino acids: CASSAVAGSSYEQYF. For the CDR3, the DNA is TGTGCCAGCAGCGCCGTAGCGGGGAGCTCCTACGAGCAGTACTTC.

The rearrangement links TRBV15 to TRBJ2-3, with D possibly matching TRBD2 (6 bases). The CDR3 totals 21 residues. Germline lookup yields CDR1 LNHNV and CDR2 YYDKDF (reference sequence). Trimming pared 1 base from V and 2 bases from J, leaving 28 bases between. CDR3 in DNA: TGTGCCACCAGCAGAGCCGGGAGCCTCCCCCCTTTGGTAGGGTCCACAGATACGCAGTATTTT. Translation: CATSRAGSLPPLVGSTDTQYF.

Notes on this clone: Other nucleotide sequences in the sample specify the same CDR3. The chain employs TRBV19 and TRBJ1-5; D is uncertain. The germline gives CDR1 LNHDA, CDR2 SQIVND (reference sequence). With 0 bases removed from V and 2 bases from J, the gap between germline ends came to 8 bases. The CDR3 consists of 15 residues. CDR3 region: CASSIEGSGNQPQHF. For the CDR3, the DNA is TGTGCCAGTAGTATAGAAGGGAGCGGCAATCAGCCCCAGCATTTT.

The chain employs TRBV25-1 and TRBJ1-3; D not certain. CDR3 length: 15 residues. V was clipped by 6 bases and J by 5 bases, with 17 bases between them. CDR1 and CDR2 (germline): MGHDK, SYGVNS. CDR3 in DNA: TGTGCCAGCAGCCGAACATCGGGGAGACGAAACACCATATATTTT. It encodes CASSRTSGRRNTIYF.

The V gene is TRBV5-4, the J gene TRBJ1-2; D may be TRBD1 (6 bases). The germline V and J ends were trimmed by 6 bases and 6 bases, with 18 bases remaining between them. The germline V gene encodes CDR1 SGHNT and CDR2 YYREEE (reference sequence). This CDR3 region has 14 residues. DNA of the CDR3: TGTGCCAGCACCACAGCCGTGACAGGAAATGGCTACACCTTC. It codes for CASTTAVTGNGYTF.

V is TRBV29-1 and J is TRBJ1-1; 8 nucleotides agree with TRBD1. Trimming took 5 bases from V and 10 from J; bases not matched to a gene: 9. This CDR3 contains 12 residues. Germline lookup yields CDR1 SQVTM and CDR2 ANQGSEA. Here the CDR3 reads CSVSTGGRSAFF. CDR3 coding DNA: TGCAGCGTTAGCACAGGGGGTAGATCAGCTTTCTTT.

The chain is built from TRBV5-3 and TRBJ1-6; perhaps TRBD1 as D (6 bases). TRBV5-3 is designated an ORF whose function remains uncertain. This CDR3 region has 16 residues. V was cut by 7 bases and J by 7 bases, with 21 bases left in between. CDR3 region: CARESGAAYVNSPLHF. The CDR3 DNA reads TGTGCCAGAGAGTCGGGGGCTGCATATGTAAATTCACCCCTCCACTTT.

The V gene is TRBV5-1, the J gene TRBJ1-1, with TRBD1 as a possible D gene (6 bases). Trimming took off 3 bases at V and 6 bases at J, with 12 bases between the two ends. Per germline, CDR1 SGHRS and CDR2 YFSETQ. CDR3 length equals 13 residues. This CDR3 is CASSSQGYAEAFF. The CDR3 DNA reads as TGCGCCAGCAGCTCCCAGGGGTATGCTGAAGCTTTCTTT.

The CDR3 spells CASSASIQGDEQFF. The CDR3 bases are TGTGCCAGCAGTGCCTCCATACAGGGAGATGAGCAGTTCTTC. The V gene is TRBV6-4, the J gene TRBJ2-1; D is possibly TRBD1 (6 bases). Germline CDR1 is MRHNA and CDR2 is SNTAGT. The CDR3 consists of 14 residues. Trimming left V 4 bases short and J 8 bases short, with 15 bases between.

The chain employs TRBV28 and TRBJ1-2, with D tentatively TRBD1 (5 bases). The V end was cut by 3 bases, the J end by 6 bases, with 14 bases between. In germline, CDR1 is MDHEN, CDR2 SYDVKM. The CDR3 sequence is 14 residues long. The CDR3: CASSFQGLQDGYTF. The CDR3 region has the DNA TGTGCCAGCAGTTTCCAGGGATTACAGGATGGCTACACCTTC.

J is TRBJ2-3 and V is TRBV6-5; 7 nucleotides align to TRBD1. This CDR3 is 14 amino acids long. Germline loops: CDR1 MNHEY, CDR2 SVGAGI. V was pared by 5 bases and J by 0 bases, with 2 bases of the junction left unmatched. CDR3 residues: CASSRQGSTDTQYF. CDR3 in DNA: TGTGCCAGCAGTCGACAGGGAAGCACAGATACGCAGTATTTT.

The chain links TRBV19 to TRBJ1-5; the D gene is possibly TRBD1 (5 bases). With 6 bases removed from V and 0 bases from J, the gap between germline ends came to 12 bases. Germline assignment: CDR1 LNHDA and CDR2 SQIVND (reference sequence). The CDR3 has 15 residues. Here the CDR3 DNA reads TGTGCCAGTAGGAAAGACAGACTTAGCAATCAGCCCCAGCATTTT. Amino acid sequence: CASRKDRLSNQPQHF.